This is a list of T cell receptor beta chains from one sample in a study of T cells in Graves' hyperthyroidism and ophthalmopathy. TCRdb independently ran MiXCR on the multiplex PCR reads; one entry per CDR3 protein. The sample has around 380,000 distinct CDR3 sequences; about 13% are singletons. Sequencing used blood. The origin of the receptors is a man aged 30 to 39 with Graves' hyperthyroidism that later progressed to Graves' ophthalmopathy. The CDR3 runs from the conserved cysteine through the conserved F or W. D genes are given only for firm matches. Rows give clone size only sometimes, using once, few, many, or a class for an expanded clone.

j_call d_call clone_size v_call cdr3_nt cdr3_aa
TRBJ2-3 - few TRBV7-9 TGTGCCAGCAGCCCCGAAGGGGGGACCAGCACAGATACGCAGTATTTT CASSPEGGTSTDTQYF
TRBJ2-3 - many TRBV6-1 TGTGCCAGCAAATTATCGGCCGCATCGGGGTACACAGATACGCAGTATTTT CASKLSAASGYTDTQYF
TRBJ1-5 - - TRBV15 TGTGCCACCAGCAGAGATCTTGGGGTTCGTCAGCCCCAGCATTTT CATSRDLGVRQPQHF
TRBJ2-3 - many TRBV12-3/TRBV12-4 TGTGCCAGCAGTCGATCCGGGACTTCGACAGATACGCAGTATTTT CASSRSGTSTDTQYF
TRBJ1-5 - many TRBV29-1 TGCAGCGTTGTTCTCCCGGGACATACGTTTGGAGGCAATCAGCCCCAGCATTTT CSVVLPGHTFGGNQPQHF
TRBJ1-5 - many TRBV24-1 TGTGCCACCAGTGATCCCCGGGGCAATCAGCCCCAGCATTTT CATSDPRGNQPQHF
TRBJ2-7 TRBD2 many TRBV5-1 TGCGCCAGCAGCGCTTCTAGCGGGGGATTTTACGAGCAGTACTTC CASSASSGGFYEQYF
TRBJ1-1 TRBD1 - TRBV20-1 TGCAGTGCTACAACAGGGGACAACACTGAAGCTTTCTTT CSATTGDNTEAFF
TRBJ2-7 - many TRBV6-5 TGTGCCAGCAGTTACGGACAGACCCTCTCCTACGAGCAGTACTTC CASSYGQTLSYEQYF
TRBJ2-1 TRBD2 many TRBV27 TGTGCCAGCAGTCCGGGGACTAGCGGATCCTACAATGAGCAGTTCTTC CASSPGTSGSYNEQFF
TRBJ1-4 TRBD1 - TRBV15 TGTGCCACCAGCAGAGCCGGGACAGGAGAAATTTCAACTAATGAAAAACTGGTTTTT CATSRAGTGEISTNEKLVF
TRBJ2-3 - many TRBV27 TGTGCCAGCACGTCAGGGCCAGATACGCAGTATTTT CASTSGPDTQYF
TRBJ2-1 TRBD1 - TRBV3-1 TGTGCCAGCAGTCACCCGTACGGCAGGGGGCGAGAGACCCAGTTCTTC CASSHPYGRGRETQFF
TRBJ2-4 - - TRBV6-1 TGTGCCAGCAGTCAAGAGGCAGGGTTTGAGGTCGCCAAAAACATTCAGTACTTC CASSQEAGFEVAKNIQYF
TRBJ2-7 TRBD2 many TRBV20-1 TGCAGTGCTAGACCGGGACTAGCGGGGGGGATTCTTTTCCACGAGCAGTACTTC CSARPGLAGGILFHEQYF
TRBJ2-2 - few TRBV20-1 TGCAGTGCTATGAAGAAAGCGAACACCGGGGAGCTGTTTTTT CSAMKKANTGELFF
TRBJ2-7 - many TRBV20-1 TGCAGTGCTAGGCCCGGGGGCTCCTACGAGCAGTACTTC CSARPGGSYEQYF
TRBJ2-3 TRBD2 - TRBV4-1 TGCGCCAGCAGCCAAGAATTGGCGGGGGGCTCAGATACGCAGTATTTT CASSQELAGGSDTQYF
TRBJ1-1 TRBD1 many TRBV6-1 TGTGCCAGCAGTGCGACAGGGGGAGGGACTGAAGCTTTCTTT CASSATGGGTEAFF
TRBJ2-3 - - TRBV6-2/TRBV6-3 TGTGCCAGCAGCCGGACGGGGGCCCGCACAGATACGCAGTATTTT CASSRTGARTDTQYF
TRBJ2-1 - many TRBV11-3 TGTGCCAGCAGCGCTAGCTCCTACAATGAGCAGTTCTTC CASSASSYNEQFF
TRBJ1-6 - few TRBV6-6 TGTGCCAGCAGTTACTCGATACCCTCCAGCTCCTATAATTCACCCCTCCACTTT CASSYSIPSSSYNSPLHF
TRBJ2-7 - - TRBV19 TGTGCCAGTAGTATAGAGGGCTACGAGCAGTACTTC CASSIEGYEQYF
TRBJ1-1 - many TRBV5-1 TGCGCCAGCAGCTTGAATGGACAGACCTACACTGAAGCTTTCTTT CASSLNGQTYTEAFF
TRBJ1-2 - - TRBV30 TGTGCCTGGAGGCCAAATCAGGGCAAAATCTATGGCTACACCTTC CAWRPNQGKIYGYTF
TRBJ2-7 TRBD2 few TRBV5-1 TGCGCCAGCAGCCTAGCGGCTGGGGCTGACGAGCAGTACTTC CASSLAAGADEQYF
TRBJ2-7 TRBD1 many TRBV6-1 TGTGCCAGCAGTAAGCCGGGACAGGGGGGTCACGAGCAGTACTTC CASSKPGQGGHEQYF
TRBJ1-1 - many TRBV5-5 TGTGCCAGCAGCTTGTTAGAGACTGAAGCTTTCTTT CASSLLETEAFF
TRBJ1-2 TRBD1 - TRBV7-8 TGTGCCAGCAGCTTAGGGCAGGGGGTCTATGGCTACACCTTC CASSLGQGVYGYTF
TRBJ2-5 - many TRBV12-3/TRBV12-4 TGTGCCAGCAGCCACGCGGTTCCCATGGGGGAGACCCAGTACTTC CASSHAVPMGETQYF
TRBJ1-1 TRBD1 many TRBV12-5 TGTGCTAGTGGTCGACAGGGCGGTACTGAAGCTTTCTTT CASGRQGGTEAFF
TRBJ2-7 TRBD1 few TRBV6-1 TGTGCCAGCAGTTATTGGGACAGGGGGCAAGAGCAGTACTTC CASSYWDRGQEQYF
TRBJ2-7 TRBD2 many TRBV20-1 TGCAGTGCTCCAGGGTCTAGCGGGGGTACCTACGAGCAGTACTTC CSAPGSSGGTYEQYF
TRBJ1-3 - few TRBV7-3 TGTGCCAGCAGCCCCGGTCGTGGAAACACCATATATTTT CASSPGRGNTIYF
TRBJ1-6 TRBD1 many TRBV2 TGTGCCAGCAGTGGGGACAGGGGTAATTCACCCCTCCACTTT CASSGDRGNSPLHF
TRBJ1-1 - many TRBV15 TGTGCCACCAGCAGAGTCCCACGCACTGAAGCTTTCTTT CATSRVPRTEAFF
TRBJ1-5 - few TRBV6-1 TGTGCCAGCAGGAGAGATGCATATAGCAATCAGCCCCAGCATTTT CASRRDAYSNQPQHF
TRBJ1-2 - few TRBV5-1 TGCGCCAGCAGCTTGGAAAACCCGCTAAGCTATGGCTACACCTTC CASSLENPLSYGYTF
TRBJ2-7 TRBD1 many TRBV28 TGTGCCAGCGGACAGGGTTCCTACGAGCAGTACTTC CASGQGSYEQYF
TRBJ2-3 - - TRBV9 TGTGCCAGCAGCCATCGGACAGAGAACACAGATACGCAGTATTTT CASSHRTENTDTQYF
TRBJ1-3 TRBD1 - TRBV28 TGTGCCAGCAGTTTGCGGACAGGCGGTCCCTCTGGAAACACCATATATTTT CASSLRTGGPSGNTIYF
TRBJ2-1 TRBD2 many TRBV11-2 TGTGCCAGCAGTCTCCTTCCCACTAGCGGGGAGAATGAGCAGTTCTTC CASSLLPTSGENEQFF
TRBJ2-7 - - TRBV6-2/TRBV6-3 TGTGCCAGCAGTTACTCTCAGGGGCAGGGCTACGAGCAGTACTTC CASSYSQGQGYEQYF
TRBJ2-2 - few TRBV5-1 TGCGCCAGCAGCTTGGTCCAGGGGACCGGGGAGCTGTTTTTT CASSLVQGTGELFF
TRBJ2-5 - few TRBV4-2 TGTGCCAGCAGCCAAGGGGGGACCGATGAGACCCAGTACTTC CASSQGGTDETQYF
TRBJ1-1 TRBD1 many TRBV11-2 TGTGCCAGCAGCTTAGTGGGACAGATTATGAACACTGAAGCTTTCTTT CASSLVGQIMNTEAFF
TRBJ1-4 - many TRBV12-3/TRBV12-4 TGTGCCAGCAGTCCTCAGGGGAGGGGGACTAATGAAAAACTGTTTTTT CASSPQGRGTNEKLFF
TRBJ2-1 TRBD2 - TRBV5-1 TGCGCCAGCAGCTTGTATGGGACTAGCGAGGCCTACAATGAGCAGTTCTTC CASSLYGTSEAYNEQFF